This record looks at one T cell receptor beta chain sequence and its context. This record belongs to a study of blood T cell repertoires in COVID-19. Study summary: COVID-19 samples from acute and convalescent phases originated in the United States, Italy and Spain. In each case, the material was cDNA or gDNA derived from T cells, B-cell-depleted T cells, or PBMCs.

The CDR3 runs 15 residues. V shed 8 bases, J shed 9 bases, and the junction held 14 bases outside the gene matches. CDR1 MDHEN and CDR2 SYDVKM come from the germline V gene. Authors' data handling: Reference gene primer amplification yielded estimated nucleated cell counts. The table came from immunoSEQ multiplex PCR; TCRdb's copy has only in-frame clones and leaves some out. V and J calls and clone size are given by that table; D and trimming were obtained from the DNA. The table shows 310,000 or so clones, with about 90% occurring only once. Specimen: peripheral blood. The genes are TRBV28 and TRBJ1-5; 9 nucleotides line up with TRBD1. This TCR came from a woman aged 45-65 years who had recovered from COVID-19. The CDR3: CASVHRGRLHLPQHF. CDR3 bases: TGTGCCAGCGTACACAGGGGGCGCTTACATCTGCCCCAGCATTTT.